The rows below give T cell receptor beta chains drawn from one sample of a study of blood T cell repertoires in COVID-19. TCRdb's copy holds only in-frame clones and misses some; the assay was immunoSEQ multiplex PCR. The sample holds 100,000 to 140,000 clones, more than 80% seen once. The sample comprised peripheral blood. The receptor set was obtained from a man aged 40-49 years with active or convalescent COVID-19. Each CDR3 is given with its conserved first and last residue. The D gene is left open where the match is weak. Clone size appears in some rows only: once, few, many, or a class for an expanded clone.

d_call	v_call	clone_size	j_call	cdr3_aa	cdr3_nt
-	TRBV9	once	TRBJ2-1	CASSVGASAYNEQFF	TGTGCCAGCAGCGTAGGGGCTAGCGCCTACAATGAGCAGTTCTTC
-	TRBV28	-	TRBJ2-1	CATGSTGIGRNEQFF	TGTGCCACCGGTTCGACAGGCATAGGGCGGAATGAGCAGTTCTTC
-	TRBV5-1	-	TRBJ1-5	CASSLSPGEPQHF	TGCGCCAGCAGCTTATCACCGGGGGAGCCCCAGCATTTT
-	TRBV7-6	-	TRBJ2-1	CASSLGPSGRSSYNEQFF	TGTGCCAGCAGCTTAGGGCCTTCCGGAAGGAGCTCCTACAATGAGCAGTTCTTC
TRBD1	TRBV2	-	TRBJ1-4	CASSRDRGNEKLFF	TGTGCCAGCAGCCGGGACAGGGGGAATGAAAAACTGTTTTTT
TRBD1	TRBV5-4	-	TRBJ2-7	CASSWGQGPYEQYF	TGTGCCAGCAGCTGGGGACAGGGGCCATACGAGCAGTACTTC
TRBD2	TRBV30	-	TRBJ2-7	CAWNPGLAVHEQYF	TGTGCCTGGAATCCGGGACTAGCAGTCCACGAGCAGTACTTC
TRBD1	TRBV7-2	-	TRBJ1-6	CASSRTGNNSPLHF	TGTGCCAGCAGCCGGACAGGAAATAATTCACCCCTCCACTTT
-	TRBV30	-	TRBJ1-2	CAWSALGDPYGYTF	TGTGCCTGGAGTGCCCTAGGGGATCCCTATGGCTACACCTTC
-	TRBV6-2/TRBV6-3	-	TRBJ2-1	CASSFEGRNEQFF	TGTGCCAGCAGTTTCGAGGGTCGAAATGAGCAGTTCTTC
TRBD2	TRBV7-9	-	TRBJ2-1	CASSSGLAGIGPYNEQFF	TGTGCCAGCAGCTCTGGACTAGCGGGTATAGGGCCATACAATGAGCAGTTCTTC
-	TRBV6-5	-	TRBJ1-1	CASYSGQGTTEAFF	TGCGCCAGCTACTCCGGGCAGGGAACAACTGAAGCTTTCTTT
-	TRBV28	-	TRBJ1-1	CASSLRSTEEAFF	TGTGCCAGCAGTTTAAGGTCGACAGAAGAAGCTTTCTTT
TRBD2	TRBV5-1	-	TRBJ2-5	CASSLSSGGRETQYF	TGCGCCAGCAGCTTGAGCTCGGGGGGGCGCGAGACCCAGTACTTC
TRBD1	TRBV5-1	-	TRBJ2-1	CASNQGANNEQFF	TGCGCCAGCAACCAGGGGGCCAACAATGAGCAGTTCTTC
TRBD1	TRBV27	-	TRBJ1-2	CASTMISLGQNFYGYTF	TGTGCCAGCACCATGATTTCACTGGGACAGAACTTCTATGGCTACACCTTC
TRBD1	TRBV7-2	-	TRBJ1-6	CASNGQGGSPLHF	TGTGCCAGCAACGGACAGGGAGGATCACCCCTCCACTTT
-	TRBV5-6	once	TRBJ1-3	CASSLDIFSGNTIYF	TGTGCCAGCAGCCTGGACATATTCTCTGGAAACACCATATATTTT
TRBD1	TRBV5-1	-	TRBJ1-3	CASSQGQGIGNTIYF	TGCGCCAGCAGCCAGGGACAGGGGATTGGAAACACCATATATTTT
-	TRBV7-2	-	TRBJ1-3	CASSLLSTVSGNTIYF	TGTGCCAGCAGCTTATTATCGACAGTCTCTGGAAACACCATATATTTT
TRBD2	TRBV28	-	TRBJ2-7	CASSPTRLAASYEQYF	TGTGCCAGCAGTCCCACCAGACTAGCGGCCTCCTACGAGCAGTACTTC
-	TRBV28	once	TRBJ2-1	CASSFRRSYNEQFF	TGTGCCAGCAGTTTTAGGAGGTCCTACAATGAGCAGTTCTTC
-	TRBV30	-	TRBJ1-2	CAWSSPGDLNLGGYGYTF	TGTGCCTGGAGTTCACCTGGGGACCTAAACTTGGGGGGCTATGGCTACACCTTC
-	TRBV28	-	TRBJ1-5	CASSLGGDSNQPQHF	TGTGCCAGCAGTTTAGGCGGGGATAGCAATCAGCCCCAGCATTTT
-	TRBV18	-	TRBJ1-5	CASSREGAVNQPQHF	TGTGCCAGCTCCCGGGAGGGAGCCGTTAATCAGCCCCAGCATTTT
TRBD1	TRBV28	-	TRBJ2-3	CASSWGQTTDTQYF	TGTGCCAGCAGTTGGGGACAGACCACAGATACGCAGTATTTT
-	TRBV4-1	-	TRBJ2-7	CASSPLLTRGGGNEQYF	TGCGCCAGCAGCCCGCTTCTGACGAGAGGGGGCGGGAACGAGCAGTACTTC
-	TRBV28	-	TRBJ1-2	CASMAGYLYGYTF	TGTGCCAGCATGGCAGGGTACCTCTATGGCTACACCTTC
TRBD1	TRBV6-5	few	TRBJ2-7	CASLRTGNYEQYF	TGTGCCAGCCTACGGACAGGGAATTACGAGCAGTACTTC
TRBD1	TRBV15	-	TRBJ2-7	CATSRGQGFFEQYF	TGTGCCACCAGCAGAGGACAGGGGTTTTTCGAGCAGTACTTC
-	TRBV2	-	TRBJ2-7	CASSELLVSYEQYF	TGTGCCAGCAGTGAATTGCTAGTCTCCTACGAGCAGTACTTC
TRBD1	TRBV5-4	-	TRBJ1-3	CASSLGGTGPSGNTIYF	TGTGCCAGCAGCTTGGGAGGGACAGGGCCCTCTGGAAACACCATATATTTT
-	TRBV6-5	-	TRBJ1-4	CASSYSRGNLNEKLFF	TGTGCCAGCAGTTACTCGCGCGGAAATTTGAATGAAAAACTGTTTTTT
TRBD2	TRBV24-1	-	TRBJ2-1	CATSHQRELGEQFF	TGTGCCACCAGTCACCAGCGGGAGCTGGGTGAGCAGTTCTTC
-	TRBV2	-	TRBJ1-2	CAKTRTGTSGYTF	TGTGCCAAAACCCGCACAGGGACGAGTGGCTACACCTTC
-	TRBV7-7	-	TRBJ2-5	CASSLAVPGNGGTQYF	TGTGCCAGCAGCTTAGCTGTCCCGGGTAATGGAGGGACCCAGTACTTC
TRBD2	TRBV19	once	TRBJ2-5	CASSIGWASGDQETQYF	TGTGCCAGTAGTATAGGATGGGCTAGCGGGGACCAAGAGACCCAGTACTTC
-	TRBV7-2	once	TRBJ1-2	CASSLEPQYGYTF	TGTGCCAGCAGCCTAGAACCGCAGTATGGCTACACCTTC
-	TRBV18	-	TRBJ2-3	CASSPPSTDTQYF	TGTGCCAGCTCACCCCCGAGCACAGATACGCAGTATTTT
TRBD1	TRBV7-2	few	TRBJ1-2	CASSLAVDRVYGYTF	TGTGCCAGCAGCTTAGCGGTAGACAGGGTCTATGGCTACACCTTC
-	TRBV5-4	-	TRBJ1-2	CASSLLEARGYTF	TGTGCCAGCAGCTTGCTAGAGGCACGGGGCTACACCTTC
-	TRBV4-1	-	TRBJ2-7	CASSNPQGPEQYF	TGCGCCAGCAGCAATCCGCAGGGTCCCGAGCAGTACTTC
-	TRBV18	-	TRBJ2-2	CASSPGLQNTGELFF	TGTGCCAGCTCACCGGGACTTCAGAACACCGGGGAGCTGTTTTTT
TRBD2	TRBV12-3/TRBV12-4	-	TRBJ2-7	CASSYGTSAQYF	TGTGCCAGCAGTTACGGGACTAGCGCGCAGTACTTC
-	TRBV19	-	TRBJ1-3	CASKIQTASPGNTIYF	TGTGCCAGTAAGATCCAGACAGCCTCGCCTGGAAACACCATATATTTT
TRBD1	TRBV4-3	-	TRBJ2-7	CASSQALQGTYEQYF	TGCGCCAGCAGCCAAGCCTTACAGGGGACCTACGAGCAGTACTTC
-	TRBV4-2	few	TRBJ1-1	CASSQVEGGNTEAFF	TGTGCCAGCAGCCAAGTGGAGGGAGGGAACACTGAAGCTTTCTTT
-	TRBV20-1	-	TRBJ2-3	CSAEAQYF	TGCAGTGCCGAGGCGCAGTATTTT